The source of this TCR beta chain is a study of shared clonotypes between healthy human individuals. Study-level findings and limits: All-four-donor shared clonotypes had higher generation probabilities than non-shared clonotypes did.

With respect to this clone: Its antigen is undetermined.

The CDR3 covers 14 residues. CDR1 and CDR2 (germline): MNHNY, SVGAGI (reference sequence). Unmatched junction bases numbered 9, after V lost 6 bases and J lost 5 bases. It was into CD45RA+ naive and CD45RA-negative memory subsets that the CD4+ cells were split. Method: immunoSEQ multiplex PCR; TCRdb's copy keeps in-frame clones and lacks some. Of 2 million to 2.5 million clones listed, 80% to 95% are singletons. What was sequenced was naive CD4+ T cells from PBMCs. Subset defined: CD45RA+ positively selected. This sequence joins TRBV6-6 and TRBJ1-1; 7 bases agree with TRBD1. The TCR was taken from a man aged 18 to 30 in good health. Some clones in this sample may be carry-over from other donors' samples. The CDR3 bases are TGTGCCAGCAGGGGACAGACCCTTACGACTGAAGCTTTCTTT. Translation: CASRGQTLTTEAFF.